The present T cell receptor (beta chain) was sequenced within a study of T cells in Graves' hyperthyroidism and ophthalmopathy. Study as a whole: Staff took peripheral blood when the initial diagnosis was made, before any treatment began.

The germline gives CDR1 SGHTA, CDR2 FQGNSA. The V end lost 5 bases, the J end lost 5 bases, and 13 bases lay between the germline ends. This CDR3 is 13 amino acids long. Amplification targeted TCR beta CDR3 regions from RNA transcripts. During a first-round RT-PCR of the TCR CDR3, the HTBI primer set was used. TCRdb reprocessed the multiplex PCR reads via MiXCR and lists one record per CDR3 protein. Altogether over 700,000 distinct CDR3 sequences are present, roughly a sixth being singletons, with the ten largest covering over 15%. Exclusion of a patient resulted from uncontrolled infection, other autoimmune disease, pregnancy or lactation. Diagnostic decisions used clinical symptoms, serum thyroxine and TRAb, thyroid ultrasound and orbital computed tomography.

The rearrangement links TRBV7-2 to TRBJ2-7, with D unclear. The sequence derives from a woman between 50 and 59 years old with Graves' hyperthyroidism that later progressed to Graves' ophthalmopathy. What was sequenced was blood. CDR3 nucleotides: TGTGCCAGCAGCATCGGTCGCGCCAACGAGCAGTACTTC. Its translation: CASSIGRANEQYF.